The entry below describes one TCR beta chain. A read error may produce the germline difference seen at one junction end. From RNA transcripts, TCR beta CDR3 regions were amplified. A first-round RT-PCR of the TCR CDR3 used the HTBI primer set. Via MiXCR, TCRdb re-called the multiplex PCR reads, giving one row per CDR3 protein. In the table there are under 400,000 distinct CDR3 sequences, around a fifth of which are singletons. Patients were aged 18 to 65, had disease duration under 2 months, and had newly diagnosed hyperthyroidism. This specimen comes from a study of T cells in Graves' hyperthyroidism and ophthalmopathy. There are 14 residues in the CDR3. Germline loops: CDR1 MDHEN, CDR2 SYDVKM.

The clonotype comes from a woman aged 45-60 years with Graves' hyperthyroidism. The sequenced sample consisted of blood. The chain recombines TRBV28 with TRBJ2-7, with 7 bases aligning to TRBD2. The CDR3, as DNA: TGCGCCAGCAGTGAGTCGCGGGGGTTCTACGAGCAGTACTTC. It specifies CASSESRGFYEQYF.